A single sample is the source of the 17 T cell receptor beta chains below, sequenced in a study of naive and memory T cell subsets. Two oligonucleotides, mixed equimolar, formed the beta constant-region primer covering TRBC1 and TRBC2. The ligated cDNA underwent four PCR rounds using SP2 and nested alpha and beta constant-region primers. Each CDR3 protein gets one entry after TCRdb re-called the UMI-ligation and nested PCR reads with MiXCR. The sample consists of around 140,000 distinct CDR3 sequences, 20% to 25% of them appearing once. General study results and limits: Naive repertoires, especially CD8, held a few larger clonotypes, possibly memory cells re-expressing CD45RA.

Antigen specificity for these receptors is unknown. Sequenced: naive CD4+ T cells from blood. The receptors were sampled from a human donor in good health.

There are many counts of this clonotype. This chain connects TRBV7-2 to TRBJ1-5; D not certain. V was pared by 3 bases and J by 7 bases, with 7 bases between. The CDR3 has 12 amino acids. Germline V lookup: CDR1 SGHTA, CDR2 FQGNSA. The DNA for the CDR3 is TGTGCCAGCAGCTTGGTGGGACAGCCCCAGCATTTT. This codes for CASSLVGQPQHF.

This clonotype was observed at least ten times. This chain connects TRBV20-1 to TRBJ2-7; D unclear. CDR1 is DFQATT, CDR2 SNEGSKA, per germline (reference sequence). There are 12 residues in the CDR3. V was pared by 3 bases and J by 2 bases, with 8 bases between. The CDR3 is CSASAGAYEQYF. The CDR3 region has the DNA TGCAGTGCTAGTGCAGGCGCCTACGAGCAGTACTTC.

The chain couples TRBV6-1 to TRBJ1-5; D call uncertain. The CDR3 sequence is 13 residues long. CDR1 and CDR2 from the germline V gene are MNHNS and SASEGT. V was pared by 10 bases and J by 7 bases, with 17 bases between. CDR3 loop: CATSVSPGQPQHF. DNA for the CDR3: TGTGCCACCTCCGTAAGCCCGGGCCAGCCCCAGCATTTT.

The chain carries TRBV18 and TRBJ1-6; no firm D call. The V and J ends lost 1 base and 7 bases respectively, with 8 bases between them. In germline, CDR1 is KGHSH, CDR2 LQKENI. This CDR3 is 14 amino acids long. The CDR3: CASSPRQMNSPLHF. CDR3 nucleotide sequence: TGTGCCAGCTCACCACGGCAGATGAATTCACCCCTCCACTTT.

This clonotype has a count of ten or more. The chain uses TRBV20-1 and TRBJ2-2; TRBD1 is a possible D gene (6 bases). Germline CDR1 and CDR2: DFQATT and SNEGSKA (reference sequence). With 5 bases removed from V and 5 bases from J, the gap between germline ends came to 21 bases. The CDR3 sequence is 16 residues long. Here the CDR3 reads CSAQKLPRGPTGELFF. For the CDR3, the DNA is TGCAGTGCTCAGAAACTACCCAGGGGACCGACCGGGGAGCTGTTTTTT.

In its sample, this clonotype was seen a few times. CDR3 DNA: TGTGCCAGTAGCCTCCCGGGGGCGGGCAATCAGCCCCAGCATTTT. Amino acids: CASSLPGAGNQPQHF. The rearrangement joins TRBV19 to TRBJ1-5, with D maybe TRBD1 (6 bases). V lost 6 bases to trimming and J lost 2 bases, with 14 bases between them. CDR1 and CDR2 from the germline V gene are LNHDA and SQIVND (reference sequence). The CDR3 is 15 residues long.

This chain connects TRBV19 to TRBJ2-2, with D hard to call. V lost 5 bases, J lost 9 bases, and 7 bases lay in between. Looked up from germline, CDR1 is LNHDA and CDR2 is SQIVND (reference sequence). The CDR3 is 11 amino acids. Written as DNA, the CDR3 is TGTGCCAGTAGTCCCAACCGGGAGCTGTTTTTT. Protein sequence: CASSPNRELFF.

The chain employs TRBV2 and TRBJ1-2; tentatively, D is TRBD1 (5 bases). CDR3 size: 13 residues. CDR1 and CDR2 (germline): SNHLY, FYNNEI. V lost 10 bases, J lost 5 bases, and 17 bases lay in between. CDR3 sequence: CAKHTGVRYGYTF. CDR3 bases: TGTGCCAAGCACACGGGGGTTCGGTATGGCTACACCTTC.

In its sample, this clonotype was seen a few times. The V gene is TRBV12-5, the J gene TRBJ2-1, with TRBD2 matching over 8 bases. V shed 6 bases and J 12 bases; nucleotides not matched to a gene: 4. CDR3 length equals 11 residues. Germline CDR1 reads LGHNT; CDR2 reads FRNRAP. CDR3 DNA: TGTGCTAGTGGCCTCGGACTAGCGCAGTTCTTC. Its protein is CASGLGLAQFF.

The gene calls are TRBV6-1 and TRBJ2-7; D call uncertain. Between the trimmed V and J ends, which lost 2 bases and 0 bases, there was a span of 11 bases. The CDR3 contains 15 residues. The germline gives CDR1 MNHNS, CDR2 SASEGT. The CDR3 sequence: CASSESRVISYEQYF. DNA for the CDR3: TGTGCCAGCAGTGAAAGTAGGGTGATCTCCTACGAGCAGTACTTC.

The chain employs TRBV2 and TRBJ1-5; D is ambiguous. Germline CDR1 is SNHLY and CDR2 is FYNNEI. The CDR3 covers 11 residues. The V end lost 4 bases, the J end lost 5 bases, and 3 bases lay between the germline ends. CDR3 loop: CASSADQPQHF. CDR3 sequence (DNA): TGTGCCAGCAGTGCCGATCAGCCCCAGCATTTT.

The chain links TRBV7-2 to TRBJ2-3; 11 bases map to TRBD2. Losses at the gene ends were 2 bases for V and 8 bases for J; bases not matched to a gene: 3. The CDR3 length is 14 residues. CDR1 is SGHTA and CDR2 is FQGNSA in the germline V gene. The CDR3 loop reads CASSLSTSGSTQYF. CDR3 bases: TGTGCCAGCAGCTTATCAACTAGCGGGAGTACGCAGTATTTT.

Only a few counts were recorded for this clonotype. This chain's CDR3 is CASSLVLGGVGNEQFF. The CDR3 nucleotides read TGTGCCAGCAGCTTAGTACTAGGCGGGGTTGGGAATGAGCAGTTCTTC. V and J are TRBV11-2 and TRBJ2-1; D is possibly TRBD2 (6 bases). Germline assignment: CDR1 SGHAT and CDR2 FQNNGV. Trimming removed 1 base from V and 7 bases from J, with 17 bases in between. This CDR3 contains 16 residues.

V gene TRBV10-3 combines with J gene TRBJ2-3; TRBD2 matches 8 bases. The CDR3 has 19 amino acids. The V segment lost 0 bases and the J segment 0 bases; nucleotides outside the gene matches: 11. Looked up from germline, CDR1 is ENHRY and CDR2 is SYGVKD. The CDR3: CAISESKAGVPLSTDTQYF. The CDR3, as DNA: TGTGCCATCAGTGAGTCGAAAGCGGGAGTACCACTAAGCACAGATACGCAGTATTTT.

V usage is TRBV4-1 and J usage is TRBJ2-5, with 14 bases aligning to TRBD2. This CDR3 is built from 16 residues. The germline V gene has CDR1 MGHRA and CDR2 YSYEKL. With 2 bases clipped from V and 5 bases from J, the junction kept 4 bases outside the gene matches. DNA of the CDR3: TGCGCCAGCAGCCAACCGGGACTAGCGGGAGCGGAGACCCAGTACTTC. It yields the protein CASSQPGLAGAETQYF.

CDR3 bases: TGTGCCAGCACCCCCCGGGTGTCTCTCTCTGGGGCCAACGTCCTGACTTTC. This sequence encodes CASTPRVSLSGANVLTF. J is TRBJ2-6 and V is TRBV6-2 or TRBV6-3, with D uncertain. Germline CDR1 MNHEY, CDR2 SVGEGT. The CDR3 covers 17 residues. V was shortened by 7 bases and J by 0 bases, with 16 bases between the two germline ends.

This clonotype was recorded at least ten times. The CDR3 nucleotides read TGTGCCAGCAGTTTTCGGGGTACCAACGAGCAGTACTTC. It encodes CASSFRGTNEQYF. This chain links TRBV27 with TRBJ2-7, with D possibly being TRBD2 (5 bases). The CDR3 loop spans 13 amino acids. Germline lookup yields CDR1 MNHEY and CDR2 SMNVEV (reference sequence). The germline V and J ends were trimmed by 3 bases and 5 bases, with 11 bases remaining between them.